This record concerns one TCR beta chain sequence. This specimen belongs to a study of blood T cell repertoires in COVID-19. For recovered donors of Cohort 3, there were two negative PCRs, clearance, or symptom resolution. Authors' analysis steps: Using reference gene primer amplification, nucleated cell counts were estimated. The data were produced by immunoSEQ multiplex PCR, yet TCRdb's version contains in-frame clones alone and is incomplete. The DNA gave D and trimming, while V, J and clone size come from that table. The sample holds 300,000 to 350,000 clones, around 90% seen once. Sequences were obtained from PBMCs or T cells enriched from blood (not recorded which). The origin of this receptor is a woman in her late teens or twenties who had recovered from COVID-19.

Here the CDR3 reads CASSQAYNEQFF. The CDR3 coding sequence is TGTGCCAGCAGCCAAGCTTACAATGAGCAGTTCTTC. The V gene is TRBV3-1 (or the pseudogene TRBV3-2), the J gene TRBJ2-1, with D hard to call. V dropped 1 base and J dropped 4 bases, with 2 bases sitting between them. The CDR3 covers 12 residues. In germline, CDR1 is LGHDT, CDR2 YNNKEL (reference sequence).